This T cell receptor (beta chain) was obtained from a study of control samples from healthy donors and cancer patients. Generated by immunoSEQ multiplex PCR, the TCRdb table keeps only in-frame clones and is missing some. The sample holds about 40,000 clones, about 89% seen once. Trimming left V 0 bases short and J 8 bases short, with 17 bases between. This CDR3 spans 15 amino acids. Germline CDR1 SGHDT, CDR2 YYEEEE. This TCR derives from a woman aged 55 to 70 with lung cancer. The sequencing sample was made of PBMCs. V gene TRBV5-6 combines with J gene TRBJ1-2; perhaps TRBD1 as D (6 bases). The CDR3 is CASSLAPTGIYGYTF. The DNA of the CDR3 is TGTGCCAGCAGCTTGGCCCCAACAGGGATCTACGGCTACACCTTC.